One sample yielded the 25 T cell receptor beta chains listed below, sequenced in a study of T cells in Graves' hyperthyroidism and ophthalmopathy. Researchers amplified the TCR beta CDR3 regions from RNA transcripts. RT-PCR in the first round (using the HTBI primer set) targeted the TCR CDR3. TCRdb passed the multiplex PCR reads through MiXCR, listing each CDR3 protein once. The sample holds some 250,000 distinct CDR3 sequences, roughly 15% seen once. Material for sequencing was blood. The receptors stem from a woman in her 40s with Graves' hyperthyroidism that later progressed to Graves' ophthalmopathy.

The chain links TRBV12-3 or TRBV12-4 to TRBJ1-4; 10 bases align to TRBD1. This CDR3 has 16 amino acids. With 2 bases clipped from V and 6 bases from J, the junction kept 6 bases outside the gene matches. The CDR3 DNA follows: TGTGCCAGCAGTTTAACCACCGGGACAGGGGATGAAAAACTGTTTTTT. Its protein is CASSLTTGTGDEKLFF.

This clonotype has a count of ten or more. The chain recombines TRBV28 with TRBJ2-7, with D perhaps TRBD1 (5 bases). The CDR3 is made up of 15 amino acids. CDR1 and CDR2 (germline): MDHEN, SYDVKM. V was clipped by 6 bases and J by 0 bases, with 15 bases between them. In DNA form, the CDR3 reads TGTGCCAGCAGGAAATTAACAGGAAACTCCTACGAGCAGTACTTC. This sequence encodes CASRKLTGNSYEQYF.

V is TRBV19 and J is TRBJ2-2; no clear D gene. Germline values: CDR1 LNHDA, CDR2 SQIVND (reference sequence). The V and J ends lost 10 bases and 6 bases respectively, with 12 bases between them. The CDR3 loop spans 12 amino acids. The CDR3 here is CATLASPGELFF. As DNA, the CDR3 is TGTGCCACCTTGGCTAGTCCCGGGGAGCTGTTTTTT.

This clonotype was observed many times. This chain uses TRBV7-9 with TRBJ2-1; tentatively, D is TRBD1 (6 bases). The length of the CDR3 is 13 residues. V lost 1 base to trimming and J lost 13 bases, with 14 bases between them. Germline values: CDR1 SEHNR, CDR2 FQNEAQ (reference sequence). CDR3 region: CASSLDRVGSQFF. The CDR3, as DNA: TGTGCCAGCAGCTTAGACAGGGTTGGCTCACAGTTCTTC.

At least ten counts were recorded for this clonotype. This sequence joins TRBV2 and TRBJ1-2; 7 positions agree with TRBD1. V shed 6 bases, J shed 6 bases, and the junction held 7 bases outside the gene matches. The CDR3 runs to 13 residues. Per germline, CDR1 SNHLY and CDR2 FYNNEI. The CDR3 DNA is TGTGCCAGCAGAGAAAGACAGGGAAATGGCTACACCTTC. Its protein is CASRERQGNGYTF.

V is TRBV6-1 and J is TRBJ2-1; D is unclear. V was shortened by 2 bases and J by 9 bases, with 17 bases between the two germline ends. Per germline, CDR1 MNHNS and CDR2 SASEGT. The CDR3 length is 15 residues. CDR3 residues: CASSEIPAGRPEQFF. CDR3 DNA: TGTGCCAGCAGTGAAATCCCCGCCGGGCGACCTGAGCAGTTCTTC.

At least ten counts were recorded for this clonotype. The CDR3, as DNA: TGTGCCAGCAGCGCAGGACAGGGCGACGGAAACACCATATATTTT. This encodes CASSAGQGDGNTIYF. The rearrangement uses TRBV7-9 and TRBJ1-3; TRBD1 aligns across 8 bases. V was pared by 5 bases and J by 4 bases, with 7 bases of the junction left unmatched. CDR1 SEHNR and CDR2 FQNEAQ come from the germline V gene (reference sequence). This CDR3 contains 15 residues. Complete variable domain (other parts from reference TRBV7-9 and TRBJ1-3): DTGVSQNPRHKITKRGQNVTFRCDPISEHNRLYWYRQTLGQGPEFLTYFQNEAQLEKSRLLSDRFSAERPKGSFSTLEIQRTEQGDSAMYLCASSAGQGDGNTIYFGEGSWLTVV.

This clonotype was picked up many times. The chain recombines TRBV10-3 with TRBJ2-5; tentatively, D is TRBD2 (5 bases). Germline V CDR1 and CDR2: ENHRY, SYGVKD. The CDR3 is made up of 14 amino acids. With 0 bases removed from V and 4 bases from J, the gap between germline ends came to 9 bases. The CDR3 nucleotides are TGTGCCATCAGTGAGTCGGCAGGACTAGAGACCCAGTACTTC. Translated, it gives CAISESAGLETQYF.

This clonotype was counted many times. The chain couples TRBV20-1 to TRBJ2-7; 8 nucleotides match TRBD2. The germline V gene encodes CDR1 DFQATT and CDR2 SNEGSKA (reference sequence). Trimming took 6 bases from V and 2 from J; bases not matched to a gene: 12. The CDR3 totals 15 residues. CDR3 sequence: CSALTLSGRPYEQYF. CDR3 in DNA: TGCAGTGCCCTAACCCTAAGCGGGAGACCCTACGAGCAGTACTTC.

This clonotype was seen repeatedly, ten times or more. The J gene is TRBJ2-2, the V gene TRBV6-1; D is unresolved. The ends were cut back, 6 bases at V and 3 bases at J, with 11 bases in the middle. From germline, CDR1 is MNHNS and CDR2 SASEGT. The CDR3 has 14 residues. The CDR3 coding sequence is TGTGCCAGCAGCGACCTAGGGTACACCGGGGAGCTGTTTTTT. This translates into CASSDLGYTGELFF.

Ten or more counts support this clonotype. The chain couples TRBV12-3 or TRBV12-4 to TRBJ2-2; D not resolved. Trimming removed 7 bases from V and 4 bases from J, with 16 bases in between. The CDR3 is 15 residues long. As DNA, the CDR3 is TGTGCCAGCACCTCGAGACGAGGCCCCACCGGGGAGCTGTTTTTT. Its translation is CASTSRRGPTGELFF.

The gene calls are TRBV27 and TRBJ2-2, with a possible D match to TRBD1 (5 bases). This CDR3 contains 15 residues. In germline, CDR1 is MNHEY, CDR2 SMNVEV (reference sequence). V was trimmed by 4 bases and J by 6 bases, leaving 15 bases between them. CDR3 nucleotides: TGTGCCAGCAGTTCGACAGTACTATCCTCCGGGGAGCTGTTTTTT. Its protein product is CASSSTVLSSGELFF.

In its sample, this clonotype was seen many times. CDR3 nucleotides: TGCAGTGCGCCCCGGGGGATCATGAACACTGAAGCTTTCTTT. It specifies CSAPRGIMNTEAFF. The chain recombines TRBV20-1 with TRBJ1-1; TRBD1 might be the D (5 bases). Trimming removed 6 bases from V and 0 bases from J, with 14 bases in between. This CDR3 comprises 14 residues. Germline V lookup: CDR1 DFQATT, CDR2 SNEGSKA (reference sequence).

The table lists this clonotype with many counts. CDR3 bases: TGTGCCATCAGTGAGTCGAGCAATGAGCAGTTCTTC. Residues: CAISESSNEQFF. This chain joins TRBV10-3 and TRBJ2-1; D ambiguous. CDR1 and CDR2 from the germline V gene are ENHRY and SYGVKD. Trimming took 0 bases from V and 6 from J, leaving 3 bases between them. The CDR3 loop spans 12 amino acids.

V gene TRBV5-8 combines with J gene TRBJ1-5; D is undetermined. The CDR3 has 12 amino acids. Germline loops: CDR1 SGHTS, CDR2 YDEGEE. V dropped 4 bases and J dropped 5 bases, with 7 bases sitting between them. CDR3 region: CASSTDDQPQHF. The CDR3, as DNA: TGTGCCAGCAGCACCGATGATCAGCCCCAGCATTTT.

The chain has TRBV15 and TRBJ2-7, with TRBD1 as a possible D gene (6 bases). There are 14 residues in the CDR3. In germline, CDR1 is LNHNV, CDR2 YYDKDF (reference sequence). The V end lost 3 bases, the J end lost 2 bases, and 11 bases lay between the germline ends. The CDR3 region has the DNA TGTGCCACCAGCAGGGACAGAGCAGCCTACGAGCAGTACTTC. It is translated as CATSRDRAAYEQYF.

The chain couples TRBV28 to TRBJ1-5; D possibly corresponds to TRBD1 (6 bases). Germline-derived CDR1 and CDR2 are MDHEN and SYDVKM. Between the trimmed V and J ends, which lost 3 bases and 6 bases, there was a span of 21 bases. The CDR3 is 17 residues long. This CDR3 is CASSLGGLQGWGQPQHF. In DNA form, the CDR3 reads TGTGCCAGCAGTTTGGGGGGACTACAGGGTTGGGGTCAGCCCCAGCATTTT.

The chain uses TRBV2 and TRBJ2-1; TRBD2 agrees at 9 bases. The ends lost 0 bases at V and 7 bases at J; junction bases unmatched: 10. This CDR3 contains 17 residues. Germline V lookup: CDR1 SNHLY, CDR2 FYNNEI. DNA of the CDR3: TGTGCCAGCAGTGAAGCGGTCCGGGAGCGGGAGGCGAATGAGCAGTTCTTC. It specifies CASSEAVREREANEQFF.

The rearrangement joins TRBV5-1 to TRBJ2-1, with a tentative D call TRBD2 (6 bases). The germline V gene encodes CDR1 SGHRS and CDR2 YFSETQ. The CDR3 is 13 residues long. V shed 0 bases and J shed 10 bases, with 11 bases lying between them. The DNA of the CDR3 is TGCGCCAGCAGCTTGGATGGAGGGCGAGAGCAGTTCTTC. Its protein product is CASSLDGGREQFF. The full variable domain, in which reference TRBV5-1 and TRBJ2-1 provide the parts outside the CDR3, is KAGVTQTPRYLIKTRGQQVTLSCSPISGHRSVSWYQQTPGQGLQFLFEYFSETQRNKGNFPGRFSGRQFSNSRSEMNVSTLELGDSALYLCASSLDGGREQFFGPGTRLTVL.

The chain has TRBV13 and TRBJ2-5; D is undetermined. Germline-derived CDR1 and CDR2 are PRHDT and FYEKMQ (reference sequence). CDR3 length: 15 amino acids. V lost 1 base, J lost 3 bases, and 12 bases lay in between. The CDR3 region has the DNA TGTGCCAGCAGCTTAGCGCGGCTAGTTAAAGAGACCCAGTACTTC. It codes for CASSLARLVKETQYF.

This clonotype was counted ten times or more. This chain connects TRBV12-3 or TRBV12-4 to TRBJ2-7; D call uncertain. The V and J ends lost 4 bases and 3 bases respectively, with 13 bases between them. The CDR3 has 14 residues. The CDR3 DNA sequence: TGTGCCAGCAGTTCTCGACTCAGCAACTACGAGCAGTACTTC. It yields the protein CASSSRLSNYEQYF.

This chain uses TRBV2 with TRBJ1-2; 7 positions match TRBD1. The junction had 7 bases not matched to a gene; V was cut back by 6 bases and J by 6 bases. CDR3 size: 13 residues. The germline CDR1 and CDR2 sequences are SNHLY and FYNNEI. The CDR3 DNA reads TGTGCCAGCAGAAGACAGGGAATAGATGGCTACACCTTC. It translates to CASRRQGIDGYTF.

This clonotype was detected many times. CDR3 sequence (DNA): TGCAGTGCTAGAGACTTCCACACCGGGGAGCTGTTTTTT. Translating it yields CSARDFHTGELFF. V gene TRBV20-1 combines with J gene TRBJ2-2, with no clear D. This CDR3 has 13 residues. Germline V gene data show CDR1 as DFQATT and CDR2 as SNEGSKA (reference sequence). Trimming cost V 0 bases and J 3 bases, with 5 bases left between them.

This clonotype was detected ten times or more. This chain joins TRBV2 and TRBJ2-3; a possible D gene is TRBD1 (6 bases). CDR1 and CDR2 (germline): SNHLY, FYNNEI. Trimming removed 2 bases from V and 3 bases from J, with 12 bases in between. The CDR3 totals 15 residues. The CDR3: CASSEPNRETDTQYF. DNA for the CDR3: TGTGCCAGCAGTGAACCGAACAGGGAAACAGATACGCAGTATTTT.

V gene TRBV6-1 combines with J gene TRBJ1-5; no firm D call. The CDR3 has 14 amino acids. Germline V gene lookup returns CDR1 MNHNS and CDR2 SASEGT. Trimming took off 0 bases at V and 0 bases at J, with 3 bases between the two ends. Here the CDR3 reads CASSEAGSNQPQHF. Here the CDR3 DNA reads TGTGCCAGCAGTGAAGCTGGTAGCAATCAGCCCCAGCATTTT.